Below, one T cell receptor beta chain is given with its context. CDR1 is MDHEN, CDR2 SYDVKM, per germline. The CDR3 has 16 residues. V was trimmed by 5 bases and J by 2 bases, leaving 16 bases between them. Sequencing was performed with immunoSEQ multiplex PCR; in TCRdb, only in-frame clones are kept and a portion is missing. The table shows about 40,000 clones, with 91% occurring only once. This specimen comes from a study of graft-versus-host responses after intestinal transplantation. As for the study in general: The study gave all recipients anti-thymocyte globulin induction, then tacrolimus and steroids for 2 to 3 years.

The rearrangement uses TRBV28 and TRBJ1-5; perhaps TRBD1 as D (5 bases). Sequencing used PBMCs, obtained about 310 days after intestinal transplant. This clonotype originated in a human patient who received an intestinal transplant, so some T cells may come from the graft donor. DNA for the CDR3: TGTGCCAGCAGTCCACAGGTTTCGGCAGGCAATCAGCCCCAGCATTTT. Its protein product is CASSPQVSAGNQPQHF.